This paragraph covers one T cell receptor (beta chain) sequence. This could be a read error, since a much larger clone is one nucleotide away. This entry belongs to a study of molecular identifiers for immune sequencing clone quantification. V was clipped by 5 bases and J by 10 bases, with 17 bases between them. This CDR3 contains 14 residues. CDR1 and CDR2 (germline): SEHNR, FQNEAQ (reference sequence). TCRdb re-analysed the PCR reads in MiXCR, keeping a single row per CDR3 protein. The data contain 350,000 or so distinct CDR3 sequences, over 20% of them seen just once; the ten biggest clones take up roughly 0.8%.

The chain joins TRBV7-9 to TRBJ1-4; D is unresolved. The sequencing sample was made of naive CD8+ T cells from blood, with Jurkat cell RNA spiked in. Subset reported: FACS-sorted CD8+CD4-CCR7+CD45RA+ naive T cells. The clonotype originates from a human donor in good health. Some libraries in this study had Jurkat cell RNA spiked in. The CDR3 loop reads CASSPGVGHGKLFF. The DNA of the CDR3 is TGTGCCAGCAGCCCCGGAGTAGGGCATGGAAAACTGTTTTTT.